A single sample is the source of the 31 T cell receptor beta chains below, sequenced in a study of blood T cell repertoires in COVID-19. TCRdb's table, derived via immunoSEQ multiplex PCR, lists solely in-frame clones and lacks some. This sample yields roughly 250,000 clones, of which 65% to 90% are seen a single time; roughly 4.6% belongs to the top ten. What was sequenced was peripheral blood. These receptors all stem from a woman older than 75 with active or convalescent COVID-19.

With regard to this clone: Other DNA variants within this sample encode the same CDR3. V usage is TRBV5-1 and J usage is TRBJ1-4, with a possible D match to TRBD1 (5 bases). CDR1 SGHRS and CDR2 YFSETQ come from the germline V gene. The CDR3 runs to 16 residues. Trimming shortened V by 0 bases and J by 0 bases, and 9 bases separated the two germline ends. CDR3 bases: TGCGCCAGCAGCTTGGTACAGGCTGCAACTAATGAAAAACTGTTTTTT. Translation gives CASSLVQAATNEKLFF.

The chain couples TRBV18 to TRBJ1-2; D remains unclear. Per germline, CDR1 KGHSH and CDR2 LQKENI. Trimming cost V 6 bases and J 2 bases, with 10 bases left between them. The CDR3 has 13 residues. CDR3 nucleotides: TGTGCCAGCTCCTCAGACACGAACTATGGCTACACCTTC. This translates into CASSSDTNYGYTF.

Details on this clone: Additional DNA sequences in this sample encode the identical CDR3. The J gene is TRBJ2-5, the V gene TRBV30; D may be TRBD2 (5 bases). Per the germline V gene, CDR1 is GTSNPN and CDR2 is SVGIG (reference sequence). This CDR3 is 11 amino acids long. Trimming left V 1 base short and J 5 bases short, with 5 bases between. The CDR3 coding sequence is TGTGCCTGGAGTGGAGGGGAGACCCAGTACTTC. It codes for CAWSGGETQYF. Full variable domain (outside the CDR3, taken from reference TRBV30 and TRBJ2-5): SQTIHQWPATLVQPVGSPLSLECTVEGTSNPNLYWYRQAAGRGLQLLFYSVGIGQISSEVPQNLSASRPQDRQFILSSKKLLLSDSGFYLCAWSGGETQYFGPGTRLLVL.

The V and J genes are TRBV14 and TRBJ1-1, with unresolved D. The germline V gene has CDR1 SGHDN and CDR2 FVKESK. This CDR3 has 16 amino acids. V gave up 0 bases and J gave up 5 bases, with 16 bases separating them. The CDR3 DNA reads TGTGCCAGCAGCCAAGATCAAGATTCTCCGGGGACTGAAGCTTTCTTT. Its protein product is CASSQDQDSPGTEAFF.

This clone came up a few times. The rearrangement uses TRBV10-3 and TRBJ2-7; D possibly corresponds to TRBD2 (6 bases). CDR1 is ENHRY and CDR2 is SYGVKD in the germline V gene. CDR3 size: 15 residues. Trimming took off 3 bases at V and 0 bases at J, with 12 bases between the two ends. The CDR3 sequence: CAISDGGSSSYEQYF. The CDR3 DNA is TGTGCCATCAGTGATGGGGGGTCCAGCTCCTACGAGCAGTACTTC.

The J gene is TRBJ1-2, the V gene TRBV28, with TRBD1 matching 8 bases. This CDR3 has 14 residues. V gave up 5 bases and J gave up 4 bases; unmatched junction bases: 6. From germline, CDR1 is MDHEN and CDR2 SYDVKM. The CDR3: CASSQGARGYGYTF. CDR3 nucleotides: TGTGCCAGCAGTCAGGGGGCGCGAGGCTATGGCTACACCTTC.

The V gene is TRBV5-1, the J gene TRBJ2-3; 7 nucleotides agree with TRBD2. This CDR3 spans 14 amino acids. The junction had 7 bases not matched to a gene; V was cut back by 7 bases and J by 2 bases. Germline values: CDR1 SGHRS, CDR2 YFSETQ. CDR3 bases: TGCGCCAGCTTTACCGGGACTAACACAGATACGCAGTATTTT. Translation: CASFTGTNTDTQYF.

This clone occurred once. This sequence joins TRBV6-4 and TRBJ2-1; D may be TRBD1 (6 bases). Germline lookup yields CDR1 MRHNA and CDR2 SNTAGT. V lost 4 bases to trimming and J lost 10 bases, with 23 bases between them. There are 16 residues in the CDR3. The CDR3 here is CASSGEGVGGFIEQFF. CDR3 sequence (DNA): TGTGCCAGCAGTGGAGAAGGGGTAGGGGGATTTATAGAGCAGTTCTTC.

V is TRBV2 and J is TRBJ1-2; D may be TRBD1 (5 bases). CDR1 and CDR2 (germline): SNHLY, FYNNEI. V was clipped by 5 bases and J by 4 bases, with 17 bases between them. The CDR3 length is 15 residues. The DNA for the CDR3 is TGTGCCAGCAGTCTATCCGGAGGGGCGGGCTATGGCTACACCTTC. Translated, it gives CASSLSGGAGYGYTF.

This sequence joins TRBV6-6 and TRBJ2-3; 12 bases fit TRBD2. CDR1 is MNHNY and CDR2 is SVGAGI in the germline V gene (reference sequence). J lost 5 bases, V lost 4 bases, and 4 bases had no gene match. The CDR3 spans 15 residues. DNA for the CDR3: TGTGCCAGCAGTTCCCTAGCGGGAGGGATAGATACGCAGTATTTT. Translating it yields CASSSLAGGIDTQYF.

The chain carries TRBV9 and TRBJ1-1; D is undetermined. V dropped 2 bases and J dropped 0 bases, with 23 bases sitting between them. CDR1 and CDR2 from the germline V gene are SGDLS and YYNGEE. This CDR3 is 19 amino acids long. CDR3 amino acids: CASSVGIRTRSGMNTEAFF. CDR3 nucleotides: TGTGCCAGCAGCGTCGGGATCAGGACCAGGTCCGGGATGAACACTGAAGCTTTCTTT. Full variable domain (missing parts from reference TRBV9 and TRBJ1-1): DSGVTQTPKHLITATGQRVTLRCSPRSGDLSVYWYQQSLDQGLQFLIQYYNGEERAKGNILERFSAQQFPDLHSELNLSSLELGDSALYFCASSVGIRTRSGMNTEAFFGQGTRLTVV.

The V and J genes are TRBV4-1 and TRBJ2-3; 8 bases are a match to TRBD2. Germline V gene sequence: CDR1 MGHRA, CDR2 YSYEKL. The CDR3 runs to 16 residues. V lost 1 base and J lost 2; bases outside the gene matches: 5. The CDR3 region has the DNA TGCGCCAGCAGCCAAGGTAGCGGGATCCCCACAGATACGCAGTATTTT. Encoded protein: CASSQGSGIPTDTQYF.

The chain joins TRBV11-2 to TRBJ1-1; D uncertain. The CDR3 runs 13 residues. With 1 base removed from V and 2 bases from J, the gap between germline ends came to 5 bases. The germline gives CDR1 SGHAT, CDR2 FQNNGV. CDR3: CASSLAQNTEAFF. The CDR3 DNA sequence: TGTGCCAGCAGCTTAGCCCAAAACACTGAAGCTTTCTTT.

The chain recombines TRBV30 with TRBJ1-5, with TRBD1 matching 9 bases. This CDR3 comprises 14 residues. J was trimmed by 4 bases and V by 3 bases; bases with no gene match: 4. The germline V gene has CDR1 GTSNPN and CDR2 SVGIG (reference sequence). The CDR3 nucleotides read TGTGCCTGGAGCAGGGACAGGGAGAATCAGCCCCAGCATTTT. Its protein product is CAWSRDRENQPQHF.

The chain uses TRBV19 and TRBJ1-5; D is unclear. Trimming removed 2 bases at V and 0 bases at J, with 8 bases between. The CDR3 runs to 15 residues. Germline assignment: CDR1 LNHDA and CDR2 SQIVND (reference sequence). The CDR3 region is CASSISGGSNQPQHF. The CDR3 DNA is TGTGCCAGTAGTATATCAGGTGGTAGCAATCAGCCCCAGCATTTT.

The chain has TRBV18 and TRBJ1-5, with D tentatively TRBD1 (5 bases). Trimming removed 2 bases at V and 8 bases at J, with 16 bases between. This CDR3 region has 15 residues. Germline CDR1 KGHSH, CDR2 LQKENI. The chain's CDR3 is CASSPGADLREPQHF. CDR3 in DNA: TGTGCCAGCTCACCAGGGGCAGATCTTAGGGAGCCCCAGCATTTT.

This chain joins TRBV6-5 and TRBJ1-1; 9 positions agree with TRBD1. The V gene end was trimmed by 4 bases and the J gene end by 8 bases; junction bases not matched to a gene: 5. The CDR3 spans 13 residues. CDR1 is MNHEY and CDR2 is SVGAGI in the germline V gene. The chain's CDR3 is CASSSPGTGEAFF. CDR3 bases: TGTGCCAGCAGTTCGCCCGGGACAGGGGAAGCTTTCTTT.

In nucleotides, the CDR3 is TGTGCCAGCAGAGGGGGGGGCACTAATGAAAAACTGTTTTTT. It translates to CASRGGGTNEKLFF. The chain couples TRBV28 to TRBJ1-4; tentatively, D is TRBD1 (6 bases). Trimming took 6 bases from V and 2 from J, leaving 10 bases between them. CDR1 MDHEN and CDR2 SYDVKM come from the germline V gene. This CDR3 region has 14 residues.

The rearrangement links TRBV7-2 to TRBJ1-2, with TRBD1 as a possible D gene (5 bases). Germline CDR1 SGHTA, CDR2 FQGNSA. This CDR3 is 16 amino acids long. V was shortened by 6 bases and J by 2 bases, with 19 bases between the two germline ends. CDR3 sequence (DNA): TGTGCCAGCAGTCTAGGGGCCGGGGGAAGAAACTATGGCTACACCTTC. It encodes CASSLGAGGRNYGYTF.

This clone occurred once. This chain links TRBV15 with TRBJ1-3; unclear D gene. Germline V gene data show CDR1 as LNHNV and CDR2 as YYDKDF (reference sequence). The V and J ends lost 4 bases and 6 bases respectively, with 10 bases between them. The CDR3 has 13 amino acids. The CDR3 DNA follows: TGTGCCACCAGCACCGGGGTAACAAACACCATATATTTT. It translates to CATSTGVTNTIYF.

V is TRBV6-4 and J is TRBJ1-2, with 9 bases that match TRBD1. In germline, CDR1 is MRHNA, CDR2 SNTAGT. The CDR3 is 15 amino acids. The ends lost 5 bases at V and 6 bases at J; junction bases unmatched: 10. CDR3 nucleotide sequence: TGTGCCAGCAGTCCCGGGACAGGGTTTTCACATGGCTACACCTTC. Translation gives CASSPGTGFSHGYTF.

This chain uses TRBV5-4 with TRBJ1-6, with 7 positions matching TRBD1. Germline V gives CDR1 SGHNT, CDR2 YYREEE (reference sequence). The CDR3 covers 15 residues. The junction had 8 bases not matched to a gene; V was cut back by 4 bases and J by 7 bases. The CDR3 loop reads CASSVVGQPNSPLHF. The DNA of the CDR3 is TGTGCCAGCAGCGTTGTGGGACAGCCAAATTCACCCCTCCACTTT.

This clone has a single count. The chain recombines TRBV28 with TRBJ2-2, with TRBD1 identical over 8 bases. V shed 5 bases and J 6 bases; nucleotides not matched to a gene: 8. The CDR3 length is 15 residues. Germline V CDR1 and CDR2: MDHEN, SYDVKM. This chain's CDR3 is CASSTGQGGPGELFF. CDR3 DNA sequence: TGTGCCAGCAGTACCGGACAGGGCGGGCCCGGGGAGCTGTTTTTT.

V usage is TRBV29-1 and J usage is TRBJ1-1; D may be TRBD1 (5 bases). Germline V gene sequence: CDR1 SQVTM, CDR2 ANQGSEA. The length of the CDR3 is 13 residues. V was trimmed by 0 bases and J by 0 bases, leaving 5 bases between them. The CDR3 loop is CSVEDRVNTEAFF. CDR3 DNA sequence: TGCAGCGTTGAAGACAGGGTGAACACTGAAGCTTTCTTT.

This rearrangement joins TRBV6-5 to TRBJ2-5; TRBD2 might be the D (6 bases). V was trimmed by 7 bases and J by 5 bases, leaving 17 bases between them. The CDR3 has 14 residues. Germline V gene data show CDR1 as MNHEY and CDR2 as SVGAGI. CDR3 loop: CASTSGGQVETQYF. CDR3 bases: TGTGCCAGCACCTCAGGAGGGCAGGTCGAGACCCAGTACTTC.

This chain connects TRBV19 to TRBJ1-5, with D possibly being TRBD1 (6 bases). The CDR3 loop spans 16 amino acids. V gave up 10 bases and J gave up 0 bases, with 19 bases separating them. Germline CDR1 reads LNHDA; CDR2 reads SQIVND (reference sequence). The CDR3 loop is CATQVGDRTSNQPQHF. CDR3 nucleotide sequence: TGTGCCACTCAAGTAGGAGACAGGACTAGCAATCAGCCCCAGCATTTT. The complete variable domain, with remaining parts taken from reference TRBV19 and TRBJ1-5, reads DGGITQSPKYLFRKEGQNVTLSCEQNLNHDAMYWYRQDPGQGLRLIYYSQIVNDFQKGDIAEGYSVSREKKESFPLTVTSAQKNPTAFYLCATQVGDRTSNQPQHFGDGTRLSIL.

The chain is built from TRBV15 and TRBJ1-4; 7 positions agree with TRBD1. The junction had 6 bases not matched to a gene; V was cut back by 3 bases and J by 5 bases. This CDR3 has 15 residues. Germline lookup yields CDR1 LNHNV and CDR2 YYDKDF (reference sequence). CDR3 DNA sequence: TGTGCCACCAGCAGGCTGGGACAGCAAAATGAAAAACTGTTTTTT. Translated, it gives CATSRLGQQNEKLFF. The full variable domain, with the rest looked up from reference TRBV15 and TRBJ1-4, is DAMVIQNPRYQVTQFGKPVTLSCSQTLNHNVMYWYQQKSSQAPKLLFHYYDKDFNNEADTPDNFQSRRPNTSFCFLDIRSPGLGDTAMYLCATSRLGQQNEKLFFGSGTQLSVL.

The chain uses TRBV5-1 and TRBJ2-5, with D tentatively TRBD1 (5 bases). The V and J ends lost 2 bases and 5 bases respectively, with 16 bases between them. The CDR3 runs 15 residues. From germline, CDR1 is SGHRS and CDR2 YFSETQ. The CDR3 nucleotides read TGCGCCAGCAGCTTCGGCAGGGCGGTTGGGGAGACCCAGTACTTC. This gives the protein CASSFGRAVGETQYF.

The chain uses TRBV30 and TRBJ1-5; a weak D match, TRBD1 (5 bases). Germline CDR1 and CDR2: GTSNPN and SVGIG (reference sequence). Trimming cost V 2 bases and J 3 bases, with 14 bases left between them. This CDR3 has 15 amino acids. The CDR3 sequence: CAWSSEGLNNQPQHF. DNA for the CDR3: TGTGCCTGGAGTTCGGAGGGGCTGAACAATCAGCCCCAGCATTTT.

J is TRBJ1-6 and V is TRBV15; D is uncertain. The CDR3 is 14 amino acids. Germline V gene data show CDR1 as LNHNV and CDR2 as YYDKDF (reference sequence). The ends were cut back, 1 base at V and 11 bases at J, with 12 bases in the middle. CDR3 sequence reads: CATSRGEVSAPLHF. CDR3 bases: TGTGCCACCAGCAGAGGGGAGGTTTCCGCACCCCTCCACTTT. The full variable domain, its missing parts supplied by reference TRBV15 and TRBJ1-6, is DAMVIQNPRYQVTQFGKPVTLSCSQTLNHNVMYWYQQKSSQAPKLLFHYYDKDFNNEADTPDNFQSRRPNTSFCFLDIRSPGLGDTAMYLCATSRGEVSAPLHFGNGTRLTVT.

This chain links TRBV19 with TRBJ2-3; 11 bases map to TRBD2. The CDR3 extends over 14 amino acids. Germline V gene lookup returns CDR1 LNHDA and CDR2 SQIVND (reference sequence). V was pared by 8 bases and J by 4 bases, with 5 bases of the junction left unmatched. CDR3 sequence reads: CASRTSGSADTQYF. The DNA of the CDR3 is TGTGCCAGTCGGACTAGCGGGTCCGCAGATACGCAGTATTTT.